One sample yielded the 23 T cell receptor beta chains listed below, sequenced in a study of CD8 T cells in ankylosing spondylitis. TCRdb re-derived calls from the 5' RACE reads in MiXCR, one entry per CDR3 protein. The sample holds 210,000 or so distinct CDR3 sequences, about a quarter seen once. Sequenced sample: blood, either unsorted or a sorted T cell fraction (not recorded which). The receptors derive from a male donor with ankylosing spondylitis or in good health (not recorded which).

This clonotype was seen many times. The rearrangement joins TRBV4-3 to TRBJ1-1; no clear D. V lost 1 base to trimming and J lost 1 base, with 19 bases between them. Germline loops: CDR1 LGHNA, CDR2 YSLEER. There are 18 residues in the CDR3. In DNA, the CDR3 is TGCGCCAGCAGCCAAGGCGGGCCGGGTCTCCTAGGGAACACTGAAGCTTTCTTT. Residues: CASSQGGPGLLGNTEAFF.

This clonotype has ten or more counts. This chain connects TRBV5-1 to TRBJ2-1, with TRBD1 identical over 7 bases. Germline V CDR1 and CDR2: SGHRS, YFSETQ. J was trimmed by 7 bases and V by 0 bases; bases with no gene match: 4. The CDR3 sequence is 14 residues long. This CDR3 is CASSLAGQPNEQFF. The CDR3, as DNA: TGCGCCAGCAGCTTGGCGGGACAGCCAAATGAGCAGTTCTTC.

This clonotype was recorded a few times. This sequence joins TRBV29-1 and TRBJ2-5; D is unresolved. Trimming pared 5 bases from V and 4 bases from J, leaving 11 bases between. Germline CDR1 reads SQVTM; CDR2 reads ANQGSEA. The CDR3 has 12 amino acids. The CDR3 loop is CSVRKSGETQYF. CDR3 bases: TGCAGCGTTAGGAAAAGTGGAGAGACCCAGTACTTC.

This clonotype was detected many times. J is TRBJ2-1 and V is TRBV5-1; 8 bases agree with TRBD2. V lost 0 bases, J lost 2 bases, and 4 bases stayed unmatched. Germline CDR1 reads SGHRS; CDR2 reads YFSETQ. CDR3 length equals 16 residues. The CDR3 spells CASSLDGRGPYNEQFF. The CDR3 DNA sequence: TGCGCCAGCAGCTTGGACGGGAGGGGCCCCTACAATGAGCAGTTCTTC.

This chain's CDR3 is CSARTGVGEQYF. In DNA, the CDR3 is TGCAGTGCTAGGACAGGGGTTGGTGAGCAGTACTTC. V usage is TRBV20-1 and J usage is TRBJ2-7; 8 bases are shared with TRBD1. Germline trimming cut 3 bases from V and 7 bases from J; bases unmatched to any gene: 5. The CDR3 is 12 residues long. Germline V CDR1 and CDR2: DFQATT, SNEGSKA (reference sequence).

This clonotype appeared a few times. The CDR3 here is CSARDGGEGTDTQYF. DNA of the CDR3: TGCAGTGCTAGAGATGGGGGGGAGGGGACAGATACGCAGTATTTT. This chain connects TRBV20-1 to TRBJ2-3; 7 bases fit TRBD2. The ends lost 0 bases at V and 3 bases at J; junction bases unmatched: 6. From germline, CDR1 is DFQATT and CDR2 SNEGSKA (reference sequence). The CDR3 extends over 15 amino acids.

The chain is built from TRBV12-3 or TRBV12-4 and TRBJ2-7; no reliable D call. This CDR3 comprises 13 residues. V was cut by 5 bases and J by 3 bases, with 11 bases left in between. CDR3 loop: CASSRTSNYEQYF. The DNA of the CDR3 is TGTGCCAGCAGTAGGACCTCCAACTACGAGCAGTACTTC.

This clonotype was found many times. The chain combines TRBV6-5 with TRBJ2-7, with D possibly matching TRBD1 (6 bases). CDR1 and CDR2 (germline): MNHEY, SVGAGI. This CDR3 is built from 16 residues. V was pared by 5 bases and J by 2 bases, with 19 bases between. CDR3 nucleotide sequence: TGTGCCAGCAGTCCCTCGTATCACAGGGCCCCCTACGAGCAGTACTTC. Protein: CASSPSYHRAPYEQYF.

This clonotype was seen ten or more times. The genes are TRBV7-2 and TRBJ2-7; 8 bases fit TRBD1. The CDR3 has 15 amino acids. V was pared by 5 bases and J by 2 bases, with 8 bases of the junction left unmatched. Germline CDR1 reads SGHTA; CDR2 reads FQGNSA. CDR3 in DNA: TGTGCCAGCAGCCTCACGGGACAGGTGGCCTACGAGCAGTACTTC. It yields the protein CASSLTGQVAYEQYF.

The chain's CDR3 is CASRHRGVSSYEQYF. DNA for the CDR3: TGTGCCAGCAGACACCGGGGAGTCAGCTCCTACGAGCAGTACTTC. The chain couples TRBV6-1 to TRBJ2-7, with a possible D match to TRBD2 (5 bases). There are 15 residues in the CDR3. With 6 bases removed from V and 0 bases from J, the gap between germline ends came to 15 bases. Germline loops: CDR1 MNHNS, CDR2 SASEGT.

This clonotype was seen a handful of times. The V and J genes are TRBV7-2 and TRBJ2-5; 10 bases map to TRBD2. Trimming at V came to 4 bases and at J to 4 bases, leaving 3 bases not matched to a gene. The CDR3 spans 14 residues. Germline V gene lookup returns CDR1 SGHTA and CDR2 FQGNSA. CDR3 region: CASSYRLAGETQYF. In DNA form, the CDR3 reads TGTGCCAGCAGCTACCGACTAGCGGGAGAGACCCAGTACTTC.

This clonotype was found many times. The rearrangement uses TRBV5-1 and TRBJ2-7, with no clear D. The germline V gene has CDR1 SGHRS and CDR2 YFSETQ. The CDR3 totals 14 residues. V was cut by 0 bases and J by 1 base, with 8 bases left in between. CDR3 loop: CASSLATDSYEQYF. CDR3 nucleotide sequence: TGCGCCAGCAGCTTGGCAACAGATTCCTACGAGCAGTACTTC.

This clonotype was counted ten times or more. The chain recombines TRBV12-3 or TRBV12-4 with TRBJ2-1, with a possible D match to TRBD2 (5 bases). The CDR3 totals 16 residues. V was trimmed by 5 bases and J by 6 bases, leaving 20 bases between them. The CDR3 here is CASSDTRTSRSNEQFF. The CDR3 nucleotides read TGTGCCAGCAGTGACACTAGGACTTCTAGAAGCAATGAGCAGTTCTTC.

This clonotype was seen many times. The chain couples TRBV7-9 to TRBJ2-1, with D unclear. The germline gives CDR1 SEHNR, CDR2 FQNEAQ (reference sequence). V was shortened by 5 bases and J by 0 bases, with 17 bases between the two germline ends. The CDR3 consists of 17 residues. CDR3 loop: CASSLDLRPSSYNEQFF. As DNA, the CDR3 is TGTGCCAGCAGCCTAGATCTAAGACCAAGCTCCTACAATGAGCAGTTCTTC.

CDR3 loop: CAISPGQRGYEQYF. In nucleotides, the CDR3 is TGTGCCATCAGCCCGGGACAGAGAGGCTACGAGCAGTACTTC. This rearrangement joins TRBV10-3 to TRBJ2-7, with 7 bases identical to TRBD1. Germline loops: CDR1 ENHRY, CDR2 SYGVKD. The junction had 8 bases not matched to a gene; V was cut back by 6 bases and J by 3 bases. The CDR3 totals 14 residues.

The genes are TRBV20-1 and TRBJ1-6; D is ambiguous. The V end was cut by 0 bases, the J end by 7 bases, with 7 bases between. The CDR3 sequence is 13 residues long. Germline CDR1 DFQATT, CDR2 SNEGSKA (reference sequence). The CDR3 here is CSARESKNSPLHF. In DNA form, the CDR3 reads TGCAGTGCTAGAGAGTCTAAGAATTCACCCCTCCACTTT.

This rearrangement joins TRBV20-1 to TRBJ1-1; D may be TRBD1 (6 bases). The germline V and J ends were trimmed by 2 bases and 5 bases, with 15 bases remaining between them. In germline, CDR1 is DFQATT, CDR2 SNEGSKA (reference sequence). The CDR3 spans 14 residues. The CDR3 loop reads CSARRTGQWTEAFF. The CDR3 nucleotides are TGCAGTGCTAGACGTACAGGGCAGTGGACTGAAGCTTTCTTT.

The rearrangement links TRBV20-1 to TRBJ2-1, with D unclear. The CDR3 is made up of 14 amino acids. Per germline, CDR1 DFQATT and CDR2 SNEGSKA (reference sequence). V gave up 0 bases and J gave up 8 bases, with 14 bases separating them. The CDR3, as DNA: TGCAGTGCTAGAGATGGGAAGGGCGCTCATGAGCAGTTCTTC. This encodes CSARDGKGAHEQFF.

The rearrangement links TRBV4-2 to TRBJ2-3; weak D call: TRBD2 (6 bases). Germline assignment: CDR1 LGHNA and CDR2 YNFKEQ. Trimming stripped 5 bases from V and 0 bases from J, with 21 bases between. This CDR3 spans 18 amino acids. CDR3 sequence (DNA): TGTGCCAGCAGCTCCCCATCCCATAGGAGGGTCAGCACAGATACGCAGTATTTT. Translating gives CASSSPSHRRVSTDTQYF.

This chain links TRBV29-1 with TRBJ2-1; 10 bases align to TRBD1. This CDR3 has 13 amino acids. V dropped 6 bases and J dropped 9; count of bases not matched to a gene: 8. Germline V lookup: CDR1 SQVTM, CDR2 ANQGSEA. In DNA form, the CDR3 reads TGCAGCGTCGGACAGGGGGTCATCTCTGAGCAGTTCTTC. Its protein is CSVGQGVISEQFF.

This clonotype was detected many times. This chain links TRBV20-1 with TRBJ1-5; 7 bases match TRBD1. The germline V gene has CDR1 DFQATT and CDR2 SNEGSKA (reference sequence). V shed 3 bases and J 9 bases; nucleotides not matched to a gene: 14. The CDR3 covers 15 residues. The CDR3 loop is CSARRGRQGGGPQHF. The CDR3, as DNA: TGCAGTGCTAGGAGGGGGAGGCAGGGGGGAGGGCCCCAGCATTTT.

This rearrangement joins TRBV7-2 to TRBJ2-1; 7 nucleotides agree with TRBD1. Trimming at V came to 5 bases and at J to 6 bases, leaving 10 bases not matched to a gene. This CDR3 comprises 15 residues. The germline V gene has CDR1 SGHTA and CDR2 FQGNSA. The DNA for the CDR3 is TGTGCCAGCAGCCTTTCTGAGGGGGCGGGCAATGAGCAGTTCTTC. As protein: CASSLSEGAGNEQFF.

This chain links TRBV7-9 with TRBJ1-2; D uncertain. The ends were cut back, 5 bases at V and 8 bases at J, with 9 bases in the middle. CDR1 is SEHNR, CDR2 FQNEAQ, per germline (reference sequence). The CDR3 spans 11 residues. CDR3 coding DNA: TGTGCCAGCAGCCCAAATAAGGGCTACACCTTC. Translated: CASSPNKGYTF.